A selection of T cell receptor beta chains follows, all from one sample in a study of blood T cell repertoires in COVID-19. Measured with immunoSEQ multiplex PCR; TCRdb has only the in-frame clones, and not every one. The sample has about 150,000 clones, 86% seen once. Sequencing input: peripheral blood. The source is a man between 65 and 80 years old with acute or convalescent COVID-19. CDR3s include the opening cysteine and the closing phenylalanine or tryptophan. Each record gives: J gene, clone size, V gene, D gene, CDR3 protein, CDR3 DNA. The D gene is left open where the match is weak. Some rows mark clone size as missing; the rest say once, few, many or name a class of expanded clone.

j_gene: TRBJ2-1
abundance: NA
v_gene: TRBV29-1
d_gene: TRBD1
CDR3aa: CSAHDRGSSYNEQFF
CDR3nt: TGCAGCGCCCATGACAGGGGGAGCTCCTACAATGAGCAGTTCTTC

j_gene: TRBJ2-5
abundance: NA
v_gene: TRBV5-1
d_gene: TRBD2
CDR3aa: CASSPGLAEQETQYF
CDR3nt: TGCGCCAGCAGCCCCGGACTAGCCGAACAAGAGACCCAGTACTTC

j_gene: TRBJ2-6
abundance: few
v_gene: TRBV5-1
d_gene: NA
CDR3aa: CASSFESRVTGANVLTF
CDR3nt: TGCGCCAGCAGCTTCGAAAGCAGGGTTACTGGGGCCAACGTCCTGACTTTC

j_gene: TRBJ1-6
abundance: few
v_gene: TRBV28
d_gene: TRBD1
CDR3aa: CASSSGQGYNSPLHF
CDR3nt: TGTGCCAGCAGTTCTGGACAGGGGTATAATTCACCCCTCCACTTT

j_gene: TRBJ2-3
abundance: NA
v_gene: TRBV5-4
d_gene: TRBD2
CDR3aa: CASSLGLAGVGDTQYF
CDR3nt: TGTGCCAGCAGCTTGGGACTAGCGGGAGTAGGAGATACGCAGTATTTT

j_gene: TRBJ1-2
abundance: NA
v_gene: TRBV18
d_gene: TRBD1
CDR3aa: CASSLDRVDYGYTF
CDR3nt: TGTGCCAGCTCACTAGACAGGGTTGACTATGGCTACACCTTC

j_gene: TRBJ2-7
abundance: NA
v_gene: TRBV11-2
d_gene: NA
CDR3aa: CASSLDLAGFSTVYEQYF
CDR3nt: TGTGCCAGCAGCTTAGATCTCGCAGGGTTTTCTACGGTGTACGAGCAGTACTTC

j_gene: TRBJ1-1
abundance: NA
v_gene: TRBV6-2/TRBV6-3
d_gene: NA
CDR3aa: CASSYASTAGNTEAFF
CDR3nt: TGTGCCAGCAGTTACGCTTCGACGGCAGGGAACACTGAAGCTTTCTTT

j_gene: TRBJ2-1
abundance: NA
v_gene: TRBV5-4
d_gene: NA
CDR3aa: CASSLEASSLSEQFF
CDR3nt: TGTGCCAGCAGCTTGGAGGCTAGCTCTTTGAGTGAGCAGTTCTTC

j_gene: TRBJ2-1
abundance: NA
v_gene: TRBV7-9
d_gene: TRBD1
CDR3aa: CASSKTGQGNEQFF
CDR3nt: TGTGCCAGCAGCAAAACGGGACAGGGTAATGAGCAGTTCTTC

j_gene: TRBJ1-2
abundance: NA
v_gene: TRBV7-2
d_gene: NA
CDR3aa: CASSLGAVGRANYGYTF
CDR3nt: TGTGCCAGCAGCTTAGGGGCGGTTGGGAGAGCTAACTATGGCTACACCTTC

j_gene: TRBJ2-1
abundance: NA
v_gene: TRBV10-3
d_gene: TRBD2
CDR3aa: CAIRAGGQNEQFF
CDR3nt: TGTGCCATCAGAGCGGGAGGTCAGAATGAGCAGTTCTTC

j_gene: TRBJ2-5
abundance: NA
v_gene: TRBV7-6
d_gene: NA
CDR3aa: CASSSIETQYF
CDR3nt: TGTGCCAGCAGCTCAATAGAGACCCAGTACTTC

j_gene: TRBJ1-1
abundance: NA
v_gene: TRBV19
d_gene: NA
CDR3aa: CASSIDTGSNTEAFF
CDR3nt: TGTGCCAGTAGTATAGATACAGGGAGTAACACTGAAGCTTTCTTT

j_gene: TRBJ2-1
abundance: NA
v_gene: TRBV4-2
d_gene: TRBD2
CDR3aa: CASSQSRLAGVNEQFF
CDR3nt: TGTGCCAGCAGCCAATCAAGACTAGCGGGAGTTAATGAGCAGTTCTTC

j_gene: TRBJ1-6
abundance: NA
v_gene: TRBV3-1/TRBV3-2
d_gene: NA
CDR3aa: CASSQGSSPLHF
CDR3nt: TGTGCCAGCAGCCAGGGCAGTTCACCCCTCCACTTT

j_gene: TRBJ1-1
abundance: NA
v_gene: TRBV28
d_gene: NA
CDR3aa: CASNYLRGNTEAFF
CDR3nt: TGTGCCAGCAATTACCTCAGGGGGAACACTGAAGCTTTCTTT

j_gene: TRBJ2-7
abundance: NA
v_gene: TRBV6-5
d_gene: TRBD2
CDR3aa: CASRGETGAYEQYF
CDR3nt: TGTGCCAGCCGGGGGGAGACGGGCGCCTACGAGCAGTACTTC

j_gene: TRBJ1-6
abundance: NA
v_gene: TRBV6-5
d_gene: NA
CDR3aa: CASSWTVRNSPLHF
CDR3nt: TGTGCCAGCAGTTGGACAGTGAGGAATTCACCCCTCCACTTT

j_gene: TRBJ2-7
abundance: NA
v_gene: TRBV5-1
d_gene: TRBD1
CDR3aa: CASSGPPGQGAYEQYF
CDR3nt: TGCGCCAGCAGCGGGCCTCCGGGACAGGGGGCCTACGAGCAGTACTTC

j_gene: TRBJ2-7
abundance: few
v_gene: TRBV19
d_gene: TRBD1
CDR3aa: CASSPPSLLGQGANEQYF
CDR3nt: TGTGCCAGTAGCCCTCCCTCACTTTTGGGACAGGGGGCAAACGAGCAGTACTTC

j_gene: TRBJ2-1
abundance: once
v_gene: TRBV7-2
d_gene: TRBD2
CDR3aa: CASSLSAGTSSYNEQFF
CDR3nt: TGTGCCAGCAGCTTAAGCGCAGGGACTAGCAGCTACAATGAGCAGTTCTTC

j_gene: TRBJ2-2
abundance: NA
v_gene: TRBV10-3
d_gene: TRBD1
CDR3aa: CAIGDRGLNTGELFF
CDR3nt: TGTGCCATCGGCGACAGGGGATTGAACACCGGGGAGCTGTTTTTT

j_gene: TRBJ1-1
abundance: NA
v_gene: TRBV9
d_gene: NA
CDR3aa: CASSVRAEGNTEAFF
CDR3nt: TGTGCCAGCAGCGTGCGGGCAGAGGGGAACACTGAAGCTTTCTTT

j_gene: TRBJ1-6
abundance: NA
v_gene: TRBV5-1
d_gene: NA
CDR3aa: CASSLEPRDSPLHF
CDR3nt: TGCGCCAGCAGCTTGGAGCCCAGGGATTCACCCCTCCACTTT

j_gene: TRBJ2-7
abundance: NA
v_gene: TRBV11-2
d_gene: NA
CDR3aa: CASSLDLIPQDYSGEQYF
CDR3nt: TGTGCCAGCAGCTTAGATTTGATCCCCCAGGACTACAGTGGGGAGCAGTACTTC

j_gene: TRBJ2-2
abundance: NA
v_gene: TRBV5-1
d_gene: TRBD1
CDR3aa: CASSNQGADTGELFF
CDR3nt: TGCGCCAGCAGCAACCAGGGGGCTGACACCGGGGAGCTGTTTTTT

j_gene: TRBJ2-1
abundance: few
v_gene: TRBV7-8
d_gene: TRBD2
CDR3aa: CASSLAEVGGLAGRNEQFF
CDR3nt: TGTGCCAGCAGCTTAGCGGAAGTAGGGGGACTAGCGGGAAGGAATGAGCAGTTCTTC

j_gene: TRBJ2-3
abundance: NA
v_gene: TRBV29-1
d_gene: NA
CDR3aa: CSLERGAISTDTQYF
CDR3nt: TGCAGCCTTGAACGCGGGGCAATTAGCACAGATACGCAGTATTTT

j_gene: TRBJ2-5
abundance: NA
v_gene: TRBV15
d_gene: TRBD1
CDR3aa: CATSRVRDRGQETQYF
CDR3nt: TGTGCCACCAGCAGAGTCCGGGACAGGGGCCAAGAGACCCAGTACTTC

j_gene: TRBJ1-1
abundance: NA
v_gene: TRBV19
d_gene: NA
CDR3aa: CASSISREVGTEAFF
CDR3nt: TGTGCCAGTAGTATAAGCAGGGAGGTCGGCACTGAAGCTTTCTTT

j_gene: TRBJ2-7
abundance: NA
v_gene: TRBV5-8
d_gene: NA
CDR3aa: CASSLGPGQGHYEQYF
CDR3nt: TGTGCCAGCAGCTTGGGACCGGGACAAGGACACTACGAGCAGTACTTC

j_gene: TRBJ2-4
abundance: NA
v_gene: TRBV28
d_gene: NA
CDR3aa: CASTPDGIGGRSAKNIQYF
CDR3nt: TGTGCCAGCACCCCCGATGGCATCGGGGGACGTTCTGCCAAAAACATTCAGTACTTC

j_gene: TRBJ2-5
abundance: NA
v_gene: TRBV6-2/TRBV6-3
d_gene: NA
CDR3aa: CASSYRQETQYF
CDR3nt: TGTGCCAGCAGTTACCGCCAAGAGACCCAGTACTTC

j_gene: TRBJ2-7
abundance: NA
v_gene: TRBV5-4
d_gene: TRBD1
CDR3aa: CASSRQTGAAYEQYF
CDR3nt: TGTGCCAGCAGCCGACAGACAGGGGCCGCCTACGAGCAGTACTTC

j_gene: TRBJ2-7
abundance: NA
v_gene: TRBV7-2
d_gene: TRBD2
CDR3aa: CASSYRGPGLAVHEQYF
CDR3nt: TGTGCCAGCAGCTACCGGGGCCCGGGACTAGCGGTCCACGAGCAGTACTTC

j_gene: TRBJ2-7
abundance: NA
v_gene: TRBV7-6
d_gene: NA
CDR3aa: CASSLNPGYEQYF
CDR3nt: TGTGCCAGCAGCTTAAATCCGGGTTACGAGCAGTACTTC

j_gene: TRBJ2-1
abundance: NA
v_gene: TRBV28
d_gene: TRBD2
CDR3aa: CASSRTSGTLPNEQFF
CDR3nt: TGTGCCAGCAGTCGGACTAGCGGGACCCTTCCCAATGAGCAGTTCTTC

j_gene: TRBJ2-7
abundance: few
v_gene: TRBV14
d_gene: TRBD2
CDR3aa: CASSQMTSGSPYEQYF
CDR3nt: TGTGCCAGCAGCCAAATGACTAGCGGGAGCCCCTACGAGCAGTACTTC

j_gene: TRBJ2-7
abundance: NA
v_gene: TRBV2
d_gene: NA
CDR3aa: CASSVQGYEQYF
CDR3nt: TGTGCCAGCAGTGTACAGGGTTACGAGCAGTACTTC

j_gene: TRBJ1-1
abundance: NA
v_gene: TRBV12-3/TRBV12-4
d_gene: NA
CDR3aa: CASSLAGGLEAFF
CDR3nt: TGTGCCAGCAGTTTAGCGGGTGGACTGGAAGCTTTCTTT

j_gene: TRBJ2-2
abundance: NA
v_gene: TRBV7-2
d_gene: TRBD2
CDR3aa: CASSAASGRLAGELFF
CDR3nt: TGTGCCAGCAGCGCCGCTAGCGGGAGGCTGGCGGGGGAGCTGTTTTTT

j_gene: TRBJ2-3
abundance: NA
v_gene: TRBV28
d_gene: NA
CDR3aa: CASSSTGFTDTQYF
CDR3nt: TGTGCCAGCAGTTCCACAGGGTTCACAGATACGCAGTATTTT

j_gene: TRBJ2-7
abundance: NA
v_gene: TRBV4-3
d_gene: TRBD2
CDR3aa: CASSQKAGGPDEQYF
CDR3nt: TGCGCCAGCAGCCAGAAAGCGGGAGGGCCGGACGAGCAGTACTTC

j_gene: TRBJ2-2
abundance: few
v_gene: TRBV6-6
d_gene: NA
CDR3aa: CASRLRGTNTGELFF
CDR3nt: TGTGCCAGCAGACTTAGGGGTACGAACACCGGGGAGCTGTTTTTT

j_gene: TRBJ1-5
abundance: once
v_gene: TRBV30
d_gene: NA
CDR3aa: CAWGPGERNQPQHF
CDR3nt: TGTGCCTGGGGCCCGGGGGAGCGCAATCAGCCCCAGCATTTT

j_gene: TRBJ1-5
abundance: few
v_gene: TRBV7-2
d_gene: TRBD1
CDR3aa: CASSFGPDRGRVQPQHF
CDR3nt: TGTGCCAGCAGCTTTGGGCCCGACAGGGGGCGAGTGCAGCCCCAGCATTTT

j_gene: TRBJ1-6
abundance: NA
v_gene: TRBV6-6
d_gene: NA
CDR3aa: CASSYTQGLVNSPLHF
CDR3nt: TGTGCCAGCAGTTACACCCAGGGGTTAGTTAATTCACCCCTCCACTTT

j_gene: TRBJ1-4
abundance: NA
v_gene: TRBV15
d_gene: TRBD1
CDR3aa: CATSRGQGNEKLFF
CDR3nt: TGTGCCACCAGCAGGGGACAGGGGAATGAAAAACTGTTTTTT

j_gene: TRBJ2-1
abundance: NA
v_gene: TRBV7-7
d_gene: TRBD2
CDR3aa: CASSLGVSGLLAVDGNEQFF
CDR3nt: TGTGCTAGCAGCTTAGGAGTCTCCGGGCTGCTAGCGGTAGACGGTAATGAGCAGTTCTTC

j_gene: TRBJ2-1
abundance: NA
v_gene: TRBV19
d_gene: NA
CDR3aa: CASSIGGSEQFF
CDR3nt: TGTGCCAGTAGTATAGGCGGAAGTGAGCAGTTCTTC

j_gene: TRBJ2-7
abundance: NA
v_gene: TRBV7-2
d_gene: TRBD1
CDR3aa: CASSLAAGGYEQYF
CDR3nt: TGTGCCAGCAGCTTAGCGGCAGGGGGCTACGAGCAGTACTTC

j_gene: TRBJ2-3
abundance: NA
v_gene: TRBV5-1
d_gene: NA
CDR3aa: CASSLVVVAADTQYF
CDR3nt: TGCGCCAGCAGCTTGGTGGTCGTGGCGGCAGATACGCAGTATTTT

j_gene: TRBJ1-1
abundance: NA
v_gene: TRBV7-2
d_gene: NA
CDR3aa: CASSTGLGIEAFF
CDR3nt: TGTGCCAGCAGCACGGGACTGGGAATAGAAGCTTTCTTT

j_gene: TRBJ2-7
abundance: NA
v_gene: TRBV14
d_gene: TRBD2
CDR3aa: CASSQGQGEIGLAGYSYEQYF
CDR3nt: TGTGCCAGCAGCCAAGGGCAGGGGGAAATCGGACTAGCGGGATATAGCTACGAGCAGTACTTC